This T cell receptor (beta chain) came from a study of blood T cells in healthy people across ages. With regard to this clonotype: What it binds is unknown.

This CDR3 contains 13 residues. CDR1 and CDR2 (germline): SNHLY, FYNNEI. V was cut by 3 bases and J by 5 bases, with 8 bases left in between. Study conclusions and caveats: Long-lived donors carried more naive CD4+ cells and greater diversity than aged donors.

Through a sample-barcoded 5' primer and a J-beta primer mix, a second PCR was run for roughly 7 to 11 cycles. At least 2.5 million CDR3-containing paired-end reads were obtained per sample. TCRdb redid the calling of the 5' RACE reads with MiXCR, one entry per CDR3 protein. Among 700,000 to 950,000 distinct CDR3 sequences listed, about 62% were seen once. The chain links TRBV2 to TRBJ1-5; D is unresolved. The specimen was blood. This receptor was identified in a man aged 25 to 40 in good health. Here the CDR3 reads CASSEFYDQPQHF. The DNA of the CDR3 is TGTGCCAGCAGTGAGTTTTACGATCAGCCCCAGCATTTT.